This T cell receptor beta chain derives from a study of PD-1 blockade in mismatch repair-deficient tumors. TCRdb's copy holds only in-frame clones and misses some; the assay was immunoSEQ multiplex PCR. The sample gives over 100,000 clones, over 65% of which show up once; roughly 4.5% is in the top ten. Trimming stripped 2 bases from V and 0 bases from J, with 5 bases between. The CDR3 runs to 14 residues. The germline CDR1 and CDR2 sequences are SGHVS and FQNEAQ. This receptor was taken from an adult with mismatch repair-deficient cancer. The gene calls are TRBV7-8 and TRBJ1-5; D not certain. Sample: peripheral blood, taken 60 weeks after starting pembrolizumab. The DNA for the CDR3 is TGTGCCAGCAGCTTATCTTATAGCAATCAGCCCCAGCATTTT. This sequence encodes CASSLSYSNQPQHF.